Reported below is one TCR beta chain. Its antigen is unknown. The data stem from a study of cytomegalovirus exposure and HLA in healthy donors. Overall study findings and caveats: Most subjects had HLA-A and HLA-B alleles reportedly predicted accurately by TCR beta sequences. Being productive about 90% or about 30% of the time was typical of most TCR beta V segments in an earlier analysis.

Germline V gene lookup returns CDR1 KGHSH and CDR2 LQKENI. Trimming took off 1 base at V and 7 bases at J, with 10 bases between the two ends. This CDR3 contains 13 residues. The PCR contained 60 Vbeta and 13 Jbeta primers. Sequencing was performed with immunoSEQ multiplex PCR; in TCRdb, only in-frame clones are kept and a portion is missing. The sample holds about 59,000 clones; about four fifths are singletons and the top ten take around 1.5%. The chain joins TRBV18 to TRBJ1-1; no clear D. The sample comprised PBMCs. The source of this sequence is a man aged 40-49 years in good health and CMV-seronegative. The CDR3 sequence is CASSPLVAVEAFF. CDR3 in DNA: TGTGCCAGCTCACCACTTGTGGCCGTTGAAGCTTTCTTT.